This T cell receptor (beta chain) was identified during a study of blood T cell repertoires in COVID-19. Study-level background: Nucleic acid was either cDNA or gDNA, and it came from T cells, B-cell-depleted T cells, or PBMCs.

The CDR3 is 16 amino acids. The germline gives CDR1 MGHRA, CDR2 YSYEKL. Trimming took 2 bases from V and 3 from J; bases not matched to a gene: 5. Generated by immunoSEQ multiplex PCR, the TCRdb table keeps only in-frame clones and is missing some. Of roughly 100,000 clones listed, about 85% are singletons. The sample was peripheral blood. The TCR originated in a man aged 45-65 years with active COVID-19. The chain uses TRBV4-1 and TRBJ2-1; TRBD1 matches at 9 bases. The CDR3 here is CASSQSGQGSYNEQFF. The CDR3 DNA is TGCGCCAGCAGCCAATCGGGACAGGGAAGCTACAATGAGCAGTTCTTC.